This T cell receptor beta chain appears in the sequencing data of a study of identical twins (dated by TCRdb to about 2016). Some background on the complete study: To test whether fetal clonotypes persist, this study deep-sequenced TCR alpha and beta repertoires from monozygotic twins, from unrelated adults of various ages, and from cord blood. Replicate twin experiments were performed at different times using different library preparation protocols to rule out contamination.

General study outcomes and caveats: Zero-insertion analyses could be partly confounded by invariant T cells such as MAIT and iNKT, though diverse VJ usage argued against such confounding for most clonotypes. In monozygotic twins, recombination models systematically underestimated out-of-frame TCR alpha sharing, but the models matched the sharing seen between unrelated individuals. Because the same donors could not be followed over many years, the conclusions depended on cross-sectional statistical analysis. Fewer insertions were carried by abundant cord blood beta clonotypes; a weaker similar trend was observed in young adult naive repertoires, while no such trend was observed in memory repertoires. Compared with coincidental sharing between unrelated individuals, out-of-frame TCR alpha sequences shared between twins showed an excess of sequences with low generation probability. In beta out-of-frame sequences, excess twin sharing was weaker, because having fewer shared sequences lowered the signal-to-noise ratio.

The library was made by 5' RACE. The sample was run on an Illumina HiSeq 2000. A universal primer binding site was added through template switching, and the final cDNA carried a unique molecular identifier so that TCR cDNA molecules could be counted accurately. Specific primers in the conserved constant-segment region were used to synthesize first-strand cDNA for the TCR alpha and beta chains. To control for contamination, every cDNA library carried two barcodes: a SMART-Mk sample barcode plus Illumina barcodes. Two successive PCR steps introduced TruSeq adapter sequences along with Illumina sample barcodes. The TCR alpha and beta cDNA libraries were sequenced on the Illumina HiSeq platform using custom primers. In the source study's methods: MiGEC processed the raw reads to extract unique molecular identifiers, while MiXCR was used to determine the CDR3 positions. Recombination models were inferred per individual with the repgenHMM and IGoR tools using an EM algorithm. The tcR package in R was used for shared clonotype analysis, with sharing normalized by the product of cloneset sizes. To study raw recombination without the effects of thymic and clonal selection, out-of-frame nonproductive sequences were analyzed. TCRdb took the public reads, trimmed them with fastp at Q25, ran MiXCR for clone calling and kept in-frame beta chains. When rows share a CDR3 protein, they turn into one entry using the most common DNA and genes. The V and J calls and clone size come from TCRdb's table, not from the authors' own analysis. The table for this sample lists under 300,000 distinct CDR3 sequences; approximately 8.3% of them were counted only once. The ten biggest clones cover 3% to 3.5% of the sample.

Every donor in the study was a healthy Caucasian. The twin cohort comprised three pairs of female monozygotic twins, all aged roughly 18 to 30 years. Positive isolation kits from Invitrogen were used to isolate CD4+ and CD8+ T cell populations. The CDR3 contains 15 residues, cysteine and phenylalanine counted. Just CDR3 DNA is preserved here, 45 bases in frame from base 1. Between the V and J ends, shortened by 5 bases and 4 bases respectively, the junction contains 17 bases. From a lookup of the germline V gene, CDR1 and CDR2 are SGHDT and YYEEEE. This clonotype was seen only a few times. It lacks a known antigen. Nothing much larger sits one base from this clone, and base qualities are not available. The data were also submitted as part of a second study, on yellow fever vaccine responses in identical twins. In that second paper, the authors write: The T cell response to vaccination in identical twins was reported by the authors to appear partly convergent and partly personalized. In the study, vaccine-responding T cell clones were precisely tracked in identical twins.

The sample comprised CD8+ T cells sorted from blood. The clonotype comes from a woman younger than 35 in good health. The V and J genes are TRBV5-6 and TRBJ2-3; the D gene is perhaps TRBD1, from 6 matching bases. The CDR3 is CASRGVGADADTQYF. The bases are TGTGCCAGCAGAGGGGTGGGGGCCGACGCAGATACGCAGTATTTT.